The next 19 T cell receptor beta chains were all read from a single sample in a study of T-cell reconstitution after alpha-beta-depleted transplantation in children. Unique molecular identifiers were used in preparing the TCRbeta library. TCRdb re-analysed the PCR reads in MiXCR, keeping a single row per CDR3 protein. This sample has around 680,000 distinct CDR3 sequences; roughly 15% occur once, and the top ten carry over 0.95%. The material sequenced was PBMCs from the stem cell graft donor, taken from the stem cell graft. The receptors shown here come from a human donor who donated a stem cell graft to a child with acute myeloid leukemia.

This chain connects TRBV11-2 to TRBJ2-7; D may be TRBD1 or TRBD2 (6 bases each). The V and J ends lost 4 bases and 4 bases respectively, with 11 bases between them. Germline V gives CDR1 SGHAT, CDR2 FQNNGV. CDR3 length: 13 amino acids. CDR3 sequence: CASSSGAGYEQYV. The CDR3, as DNA: TGTGCCAGCAGCTCAGGGGCGGGGTACGAGCAGTACGTC.

Only a few counts were recorded for this clonotype. The chain has TRBV7-2 and TRBJ2-1, with D perhaps matching TRBD2 (6 bases). Germline CDR1 and CDR2: SGHTA and FQGNSA. Trimming left V 8 bases short and J 3 bases short, with 14 bases between. The CDR3 runs to 14 residues. The CDR3 is CASGSAGRYNEQFF. In DNA form, the CDR3 reads TGTGCCAGCGGCTCGGCGGGGCGCTACAATGAGCAGTTCTTC.

The sample holds many counts of this clonotype. This sequence joins TRBV20-1 and TRBJ1-1; a possible D gene is TRBD1 (5 bases). V lost 3 bases, J lost 3 bases, and 17 bases lay in between. Looked up from germline, CDR1 is DFQATT and CDR2 is SNEGSKA (reference sequence). The CDR3 has 15 amino acids. The CDR3 sequence is CSARGTGQDYTEAFF. CDR3 nucleotides: TGCAGTGCTAGGGGGACGGGGCAGGACTACACTGAAGCTTTCTTT.

This clonotype was seen many times. V usage is TRBV20-1 and J usage is TRBJ2-2, with D possibly TRBD2 on 6 matching bases. CDR1 and CDR2 from the germline V gene are DFQATT and SNEGSKA (reference sequence). The V end was cut by 0 bases, the J end by 2 bases, with 13 bases between. CDR3 length: 16 residues. The CDR3: CSARDLGGFNTGELFF. DNA for the CDR3: TGCAGTGCTAGAGATCTGGGGGGATTCAACACCGGGGAGCTGTTTTTT.

There are many counts of this clonotype. The chain recombines TRBV20-1 with TRBJ2-7; D is possibly TRBD1 or TRBD2 (5 bases each). The CDR3 length is 12 residues. V was clipped by 0 bases and J by 5 bases, with 8 bases between them. CDR1 and CDR2 from the germline V gene are DFQATT and SNEGSKA (reference sequence). The CDR3 DNA follows: TGCAGTGCTAGAGATTTGGGGGACGAGCAGTACTTC. It codes for CSARDLGDEQYF.

This clonotype was counted only a few times. V usage is TRBV10-2 and J usage is TRBJ1-1; D call uncertain. Germline CDR1 is WSHSY and CDR2 is SAAADI. There are 13 residues in the CDR3. V was trimmed by 7 bases and J by 1 base, leaving 10 bases between them. The CDR3, as DNA: TGCGCCAGCAAACCCGACGGGAACACTGAAGCTTTCTTT. This codes for CASKPDGNTEAFF.

This clonotype was counted at least ten times. The chain links TRBV20-1 to TRBJ2-1; D gene ambiguous. With 5 bases removed from V and 4 bases from J, the gap between germline ends came to 15 bases. The CDR3 length is 14 residues. Germline V gene sequence: CDR1 DFQATT, CDR2 SNEGSKA (reference sequence). The DNA for the CDR3 is TGCAGTGCTGGGCTGGGCCTTATATACAATGAGCAGTTCTTC. Protein sequence: CSAGLGLIYNEQFF.

The V call is TRBV10-3, the J call TRBJ2-2, with 7 bases lining up with TRBD2. V shed 0 bases, J shed 6 bases, and the junction held 7 bases outside the gene matches. The CDR3 runs 16 residues. Looked up from germline, CDR1 is ENHRY and CDR2 is SYGVKD. CDR3 protein: CAISESTSSRAGELFF. For the CDR3, the DNA is TGTGCCATCAGTGAGTCGACTAGCTCGAGGGCCGGGGAGCTGTTTTTT.

This clonotype was counted between two and nine times. The chain is built from TRBV24-1 and TRBJ2-7; 9 positions match TRBD1. Per germline, CDR1 KGHDR and CDR2 SFDVKD. V gave up 3 bases and J gave up 1 base; unmatched junction bases: 6. This CDR3 comprises 16 residues. In DNA form, the CDR3 reads TGTGCCACCAGTGATAATACCGGGACAGGGTCCTACGAGCAGTACTTC. Translated, it gives CATSDNTGTGSYEQYF.

V gene TRBV18 combines with J gene TRBJ2-7; either TRBD1 or TRBD2 may fit D (6 bases each). The CDR3 sequence is 14 residues long. In germline, CDR1 is KGHSH, CDR2 LQKENI. V lost 3 bases to trimming and J lost 2 bases, with 11 bases between them. The CDR3 sequence: CASSPQRGAYEQYF. In DNA, the CDR3 is TGTGCCAGCTCACCGCAAAGGGGGGCCTACGAGCAGTACTTC.

This clonotype turned up a few times. The V gene is TRBV9, the J gene TRBJ2-5; 8 nucleotides line up with TRBD1. There are 13 residues in the CDR3. Germline V gene sequence: CDR1 SGDLS, CDR2 YYNGEE. After removal of 3 bases from V and 2 bases from J, the junction contained 0 bases not matched to a gene. DNA for the CDR3: TGTGCCAGCAGCGGGACAGGGCAAGAGACCCAGTACTTC. Encoded protein: CASSGTGQETQYF. The full variable domain, in which reference TRBV9 and TRBJ2-5 provide the parts outside the CDR3, is DSGVTQTPKHLITATGQRVTLRCSPRSGDLSVYWYQQSLDQGLQFLIQYYNGEERAKGNILERFSAQQFPDLHSELNLSSLELGDSALYFCASSGTGQETQYFGPGTRLLVL.

In its sample, this clonotype was seen many times. V usage is TRBV27 and J usage is TRBJ1-6; D is ambiguous. Germline CDR1 is MNHEY and CDR2 is SMNVEV (reference sequence). This CDR3 contains 12 residues. The germline V and J ends were trimmed by 5 bases and 8 bases, with 7 bases remaining between them. CDR3 amino acids: CASSNWHSPLHF. CDR3 nucleotide sequence: TGTGCCAGCAGTAACTGGCATTCACCCCTCCACTTT.

At least ten counts were recorded for this clonotype. This chain connects TRBV5-5 to TRBJ2-7, with 7 bases that match TRBD2. CDR1 SGHKS and CDR2 YYEKEE come from the germline V gene (reference sequence). CDR3 length: 14 residues. The V and J ends lost 4 bases and 3 bases, in that order; junction bases with no gene match: 7. CDR3 sequence: CASSVSGAYYEQYF. Here the CDR3 DNA reads TGTGCCAGCAGCGTCAGCGGGGCCTACTACGAGCAGTACTTC. Together with reference TRBV5-5 and TRBJ2-7, the CDR3 gives the full variable domain: DAGVTQSPTHLIKTRGQQVTLRCSPISGHKSVSWYQQVLGQGPQFIFQYYEKEERGRGNFPDRFSARQFPNYSSELNVNALLLGDSALYLCASSVSGAYYEQYFGPGTRLTVT.

The CDR3 loop is CSVENLQGAPAFF. CDR3 nucleotide sequence: TGCAGCGTTGAAAACCTCCAGGGGGCTCCAGCTTTCTTT. This chain joins TRBV29-1 and TRBJ1-1; 8 bases align to TRBD1. This CDR3 has 13 residues. The germline CDR1 and CDR2 sequences are SQVTM and ANQGSEA. The ends lost 2 bases at V and 10 bases at J; junction bases unmatched: 9.

The chain carries TRBV6-1 and TRBJ2-7; D is undetermined. Germline CDR1 and CDR2: MNHNS and SASEGT. The germline V and J ends were trimmed by 8 bases and 6 bases, with 17 bases remaining between them. The CDR3 extends over 13 amino acids. CDR3 amino acids: CASSRPLSSEQYF. Here the CDR3 DNA reads TGTGCCAGCTCAAGGCCCCTCTCTAGCGAGCAGTACTTC.

The chain carries TRBV24-1 and TRBJ2-7; tentative D call: TRBD2 (5 bases). Germline V gene lookup returns CDR1 KGHDR and CDR2 SFDVKD. The CDR3 spans 16 residues. Trimming took off 1 base at V and 2 bases at J, with 14 bases between the two ends. DNA for the CDR3: TGTGCCACCAGTGATTTACGGACCGGGAAGGCCTACGAGCAGTACGTC. This gives the protein CATSDLRTGKAYEQYV.

The chain joins TRBV20-1 to TRBJ2-7; no firm D call. The CDR3 spans 10 residues. CDR1 is DFQATT, CDR2 SNEGSKA, per germline (reference sequence). Trimming removed 5 bases from V and 6 bases from J, with 8 bases in between. The CDR3 spells CSAPGPEQYV. The CDR3 coding sequence is TGCAGTGCTCCCGGACCCGAGCAGTACGTC.

This clonotype was seen a single time. With a much larger clone just one base away, this may be a read error. The rearrangement uses TRBV20-1 and TRBJ1-5; 7 bases fit TRBD1. This CDR3 has 13 amino acids. J lost 1 base, V lost 6 bases, and 3 bases had no gene match. The germline gives CDR1 DFQATT, CDR2 SNEGSKA (reference sequence). The CDR3 is CSAPTGSNQPQHF. For the CDR3, the DNA is TGCAGTGCCCCGACAGGGAGCAATCAGCCCCAGCATTTT.

The sample holds a few counts of this clonotype. V and J are TRBV6-2 or TRBV6-3 and TRBJ2-3; 7 bases fit TRBD1. Germline V gene lookup returns CDR1 MNHEY and CDR2 SVGEGT. Trimming took 2 bases from V and 8 from J; bases not matched to a gene: 7. This CDR3 contains 14 residues. CDR3 sequence (DNA): TGTGCCAGCAGTTACGGGACAGCCCGTGGTACGCAGTATTTT. Protein product: CASSYGTARGTQYF.